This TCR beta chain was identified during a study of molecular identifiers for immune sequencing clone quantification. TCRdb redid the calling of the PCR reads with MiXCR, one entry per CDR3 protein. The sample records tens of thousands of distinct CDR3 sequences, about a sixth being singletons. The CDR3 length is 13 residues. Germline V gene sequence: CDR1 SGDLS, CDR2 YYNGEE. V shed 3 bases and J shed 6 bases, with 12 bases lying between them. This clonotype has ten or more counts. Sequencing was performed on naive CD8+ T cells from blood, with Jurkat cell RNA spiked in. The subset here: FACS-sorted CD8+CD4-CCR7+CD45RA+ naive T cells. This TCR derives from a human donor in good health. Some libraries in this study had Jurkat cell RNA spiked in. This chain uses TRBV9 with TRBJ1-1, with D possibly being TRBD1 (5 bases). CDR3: CASSAEQVSEAFF. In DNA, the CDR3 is TGTGCCAGCAGCGCAGAACAGGTCTCTGAAGCTTTCTTT.